The 3 T cell receptor beta chains below all came from one sample that was sequenced in a study of cytomegalovirus exposure and HLA in healthy donors. The primer mix had 60 Vbeta and 13 Jbeta primers. Generated by immunoSEQ multiplex PCR, the TCRdb table keeps only in-frame clones and is missing some. The table records 120,000 to 150,000 clones, roughly 66% of them present only once. The sequenced material came from PBMCs. The receptors were sampled from a woman between 18 and 29 years old in good health and CMV-seronegative.

The chain carries TRBV11-3 and TRBJ2-7, with TRBD2 matching over 11 bases. The CDR3 is 13 amino acids. The V and J ends lost 6 bases and 5 bases, in that order; junction bases with no gene match: 3. CDR1 is SGHNT, CDR2 YENEEA, per germline. CDR3 in amino acids: CASRTSGTHEQYV. In DNA, the CDR3 is TGTGCCAGCAGGACTAGCGGGACCCACGAGCAGTACGTC.

V gene TRBV11-2 combines with J gene TRBJ2-3; 10 bases match TRBD2. The CDR3 contains 17 residues. After removal of 1 base from V and 1 base from J, the junction contained 5 bases not matched to a gene. Germline CDR1 is SGHAT and CDR2 is FQNNGV. The CDR3 nucleotides read TGTGCCAGCAGCTTAGTGGTCCTAGCGGGGGGCACAGATACGCAGTATTTT. Protein product: CASSLVVLAGGTDTQYF.

The chain has TRBV2 and TRBJ2-7; D not resolved. The V and J ends lost 5 bases and 2 bases respectively, with 7 bases between them. The CDR3 runs to 12 residues. The germline gives CDR1 SNHLY, CDR2 FYNNEI. CDR3 coding DNA: TGTGCCAGCAGTTACAGAGCCTACGAGCAGTACTTC. Amino acid sequence: CASSYRAYEQYF.